Following are 13 T cell receptor beta chains from one sample sequenced in a study of CD8+CD57+ T cells in acquired aplastic anemia. For CDR3 and TCR beta VDJ profiling, genomic DNA was the template used. Via MiXCR, TCRdb re-called the reads, giving one row per CDR3 protein. The sample carries approximately 380,000 distinct CDR3 sequences, approximately 70% recorded once. Sequenced material: sorted CD4+, CD8+, or CD8+CD57+ T cells (not recorded which) from PBMCs. The receptors were gathered from a human donor in good health, serving as a control.

The chain links TRBV7-2 to TRBJ2-3; weak D call: TRBD2 (6 bases). Germline V gene sequence: CDR1 SGHTA, CDR2 FQGNSA. Trimming left V 6 bases short and J 11 bases short, with 18 bases between. CDR3 length: 13 amino acids. The CDR3: CASREGGPNEQYF. The CDR3, as DNA: TGTGCCAGCAGGGAGGGTGGTCCCAATGAGCAGTATTTT.

There are a few counts of this clonotype. V and J are TRBV15 and TRBJ2-7, with D maybe TRBD2 (5 bases). Germline V gives CDR1 LNHNV, CDR2 YYDKDF (reference sequence). V was trimmed by 0 bases and J by 5 bases, leaving 14 bases between them. This CDR3 is 15 amino acids long. CDR3 nucleotide sequence: TGTGCCACCAGCAGAGAGTTGGAAGGGAGCAACGAGCAGTACTTC. Its translation is CATSRELEGSNEQYF. Combining the CDR3 with reference TRBV15 and TRBJ2-7 gives the whole variable domain DAMVIQNPRYQVTQFGKPVTLSCSQTLNHNVMYWYQQKSSQAPKLLFHYYDKDFNNEADTPDNFQSRRPNTSFCFLDIRSPGLGDTAMYLCATSRELEGSNEQYFGPGTRLTVT.

This clonotype was counted many times. For the CDR3, the DNA is TGTGCCAGTAGCAGGACACGAGTCTCTGGAAACACCATATATTTT. Residues: CASSRTRVSGNTIYF. The V gene is TRBV19, the J gene TRBJ1-3; a possible D gene is TRBD1 (5 bases). The CDR3 spans 15 residues. The germline V gene encodes CDR1 LNHDA and CDR2 SQIVND (reference sequence). V was shortened by 6 bases and J by 0 bases, with 12 bases between the two germline ends. Drawing the rest from reference TRBV19 and TRBJ1-3, the complete variable domain is DGGITQSPKYLFRKEGQNVTLSCEQNLNHDAMYWYRQDPGQGLRLIYYSQIVNDFQKGDIAEGYSVSREKKESFPLTVTSAQKNPTAFYLCASSRTRVSGNTIYFGEGSWLTVV.

This chain connects TRBV10-3 to TRBJ2-7; TRBD2 is a possible D gene (6 bases). CDR1 and CDR2 from the germline V gene are ENHRY and SYGVKD. The CDR3 is made up of 13 amino acids. Trimming removed 10 bases at V and 9 bases at J, with 22 bases between. CDR3 bases: TGTGCCACCACGGGGCTGGAGGGAGCCGGGCAGTACTTC. Its translation is CATTGLEGAGQYF.

The chain links TRBV6-4 to TRBJ2-3; the match to TRBD1 covers 7 bases. Germline V gives CDR1 MRHNA, CDR2 SNTAGT. Unmatched junction bases numbered 13, after V lost 3 bases and J lost 10 bases. The CDR3 totals 15 residues. CDR3 amino acids: CASSEPAGQAFPQYF. The CDR3 DNA reads as TGTGCCAGCAGTGAACCGGCAGGACAGGCCTTTCCGCAGTATTTT.

This clonotype was seen only once. This chain's CDR3 is CSATDNEQFF. CDR3 in DNA: TGCAGTGCTACAGACAATGAGCAGTTCTTC. The chain uses TRBV20-1 and TRBJ2-1; D gene uncertain. CDR3 length: 10 amino acids. V lost 4 bases to trimming and J lost 5 bases, with 3 bases between them. Germline V gene data show CDR1 as DFQATT and CDR2 as SNEGSKA (reference sequence).

The chain has TRBV6-1 and TRBJ2-7; D possibly uses TRBD1 or TRBD2 (5 bases each). Per germline, CDR1 MNHNS and CDR2 SASEGT. Trimming shortened V by 6 bases and J by 3 bases, and 21 bases separated the two germline ends. CDR3 length: 16 amino acids. The chain's CDR3 is CASRRGRSVGNYEQYF. CDR3 nucleotides: TGTGCCAGCAGACGGGGACGATCCGTCGGAAACTACGAGCAGTACTTC.

The chain has TRBV5-1 and TRBJ2-3; 7 positions match TRBD1. Germline V gene lookup returns CDR1 SGHRS and CDR2 YFSETQ. J was trimmed by 5 bases and V by 4 bases; bases with no gene match: 16. The CDR3 is 17 amino acids. CDR3 sequence: CASSLREGAQPRDTQYF. The CDR3 region has the DNA TGCGCCAGCAGCCTCCGTGAGGGGGCCCAGCCGAGAGATACGCAGTATTTT.

The rearrangement uses TRBV2 and TRBJ1-6; a possible D gene is TRBD1 (6 bases). Trimming took 6 bases from V and 5 from J, leaving 14 bases between them. The CDR3 spans 15 residues. Germline V gene data show CDR1 as SNHLY and CDR2 as FYNNEI. CDR3 loop: CASREGELDNSPLHF. The CDR3 DNA sequence: TGTGCCAGCAGAGAGGGGGAATTGGATAATTCACCCCTCCACTTT.

The sample holds many counts of this clonotype. This chain connects TRBV9 to TRBJ2-3, with 7 bases that match TRBD2. This CDR3 comprises 15 residues. Germline CDR1 reads SGDLS; CDR2 reads YYNGEE. V lost 0 bases, J lost 2 bases, and 3 bases stayed unmatched. This chain's CDR3 is CASSVVGGFTDTQYF. The CDR3 DNA reads as TGTGCCAGCAGCGTAGTCGGGGGGTTCACAGATACGCAGTATTTT. Variable domain in full (rest from reference TRBV9 and TRBJ2-3): DSGVTQTPKHLITATGQRVTLRCSPRSGDLSVYWYQQSLDQGLQFLIQYYNGEERAKGNILERFSAQQFPDLHSELNLSSLELGDSALYFCASSVVGGFTDTQYFGPGTRLTVL.

This sequence joins TRBV19 and TRBJ2-7; weak D call: TRBD2 (5 bases). The germline V gene encodes CDR1 LNHDA and CDR2 SQIVND (reference sequence). V gave up 2 bases and J gave up 2 bases, with 10 bases separating them. This CDR3 is built from 14 residues. CDR3 DNA: TGTGCCAGTAGTATACTGTCCGGGGCCTACGAGCAGTACTTC. Protein: CASSILSGAYEQYF.

This clonotype appeared once. V is TRBV20-1 and J is TRBJ1-2; TRBD1 might be the D (6 bases). The CDR3 runs to 15 residues. The V gene lost 4 bases and the J gene lost 6 bases, with 21 bases spanning the gap. The germline V gene has CDR1 DFQATT and CDR2 SNEGSKA (reference sequence). The CDR3 spells CSANTGTGTIDGYTF. The CDR3, as DNA: TGCAGTGCTAATACCGGAACAGGGACCATCGATGGCTACACCTTC.

V and J are TRBV20-1 and TRBJ1-6; TRBD1 agrees at 8 bases. The CDR3 length is 15 residues. Trimming removed 0 bases from V and 10 bases from J; junction bases left unmatched: 8. The germline gives CDR1 DFQATT, CDR2 SNEGSKA (reference sequence). The CDR3 nucleotides are TGCAGTGCTAGAGAGGCGACAGGGGAATGGTCACCCCTCCACTTT. It encodes CSAREATGEWSPLHF.